What follows describes a single TCR beta chain. Its antigen is still unknown. The study ran its PCR with 60 Vbeta and 13 Jbeta primers. The method was immunoSEQ multiplex PCR; TCRdb's version includes in-frame clones alone and lacks a portion of them. Among just over 150,000 clones, approximately 80% were seen once, and the ten largest hold about 6.1%. This record belongs to a study of cytomegalovirus exposure and HLA in healthy donors. Whole-study findings and limits: Whilst most TCR sequences proved rare, a subset of public TCRs occurred across many donors.

Germline V gives CDR1 LNHNV, CDR2 YYDKDF (reference sequence). This CDR3 has 15 residues. V shed 0 bases and J shed 2 bases, with 9 bases lying between them. Sequences were obtained from PBMCs. The origin of this receptor is a woman between 45 and 65 years old in good health and CMV-seropositive. The rearrangement joins TRBV15 to TRBJ2-3; D gene unclear. CDR3 protein: CATSRDETYTDTQYF. In DNA, the CDR3 is TGTGCCACCAGCAGAGATGAGACATACACAGATACGCAGTATTTT.